The entry that follows covers one TCR beta chain sequence. TCRdb itself ran the RT-PCR reads through MiXCR, one entry per CDR3 protein. Of about 960,000 distinct CDR3 sequences in the sample, roughly 18% were seen once. This entry is derived from a study of patients and donors after allogeneic stem cell transplantation. The CDR3 length is 16 residues. V was pared by 5 bases and J by 7 bases, with 11 bases of the junction left unmatched. The sequenced sample consisted of blood, either unsorted or a sorted T cell fraction (not recorded which). This TCR came from a human donor who was either an allogeneic HSCT recipient or a stem cell or donor lymphocyte infusion donor (not recorded which). It is not recorded whose cells these are; they may come from a transplant donor. The rearrangement joins TRBV12-3 or TRBV12-4 to TRBJ2-1, with 10 bases that match TRBD2. The CDR3 nucleotides are TGTGCCAGCAGTCCGTCTCTAGCGGGAGTGTTGAATGAGCAGTTCTTC. Translation: CASSPSLAGVLNEQFF.